The present TCR beta chain was sequenced within a study of human T cells and chemical hapten exposure. Study information: Sensitization involved placing 2% DPC onto a roughly 2 cm by roughly 2 cm region of upper inner arm skin. Patients had diphenylcyclopropenone applied to the scalp weekly throughout the approximately 23-week study. Study-wide findings and caveats: Having alopecia, the donors may differ immunologically from healthy people.

V lost 6 bases, J lost 2 bases, and 2 bases stayed unmatched. CDR1 and CDR2 (germline): ENHRY, SYGVKD. The CDR3 length is 13 residues. Attachment of unique molecular identifiers to individual cDNA molecules was performed in the library. TCRdb reanalysed the RACE reads using MiXCR and keeps one entry per CDR3 protein. The sample consists of more than 150,000 distinct CDR3 sequences, 20% to 25% of them appearing once. As to time point: patch test 3, about 24 weeks after DPC sensitization. The treatment: therapeutic diphenylcyclopropenone sensitization with weekly scalp DPC. This clonotype showed up just a few times. Its antigen is unknown.

The clonotype originates from a woman in her forties with alopecia areata. Some clones in this sample may be carry-over from other donors' samples. The specimen was whole blood, collected in connection with sensitization to the hapten diphenylcyclopropenone (DPC). The chain couples TRBV10-3 to TRBJ2-7, with 9 bases matching TRBD1. CDR3 bases: TGTGCCATCAGAGGACAGGGGCCCTACGAGCAGTACTTC. Protein: CAIRGQGPYEQYF.